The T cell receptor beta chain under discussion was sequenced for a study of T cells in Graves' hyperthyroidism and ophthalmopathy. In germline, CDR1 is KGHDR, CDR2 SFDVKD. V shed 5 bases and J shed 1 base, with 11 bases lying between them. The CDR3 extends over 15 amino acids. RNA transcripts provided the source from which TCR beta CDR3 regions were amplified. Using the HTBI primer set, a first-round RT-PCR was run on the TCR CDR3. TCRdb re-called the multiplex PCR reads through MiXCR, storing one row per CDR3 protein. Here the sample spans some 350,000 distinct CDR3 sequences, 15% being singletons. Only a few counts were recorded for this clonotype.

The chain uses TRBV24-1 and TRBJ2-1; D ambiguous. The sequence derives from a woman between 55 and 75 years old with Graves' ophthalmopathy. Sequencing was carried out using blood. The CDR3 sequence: CATSGEGLSYNEQFF. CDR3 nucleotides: TGTGCCACCAGTGGCGAAGGGCTATCCTACAATGAGCAGTTCTTC.